The entry below describes one TCR beta chain. Profiled with immunoSEQ multiplex PCR; TCRdb holds only in-frame clones, not every one. The sample holds about 150,000 clones, roughly 94% seen once. The data originate from a study of control samples from healthy donors and cancer patients. The clonotype was recovered from a man aged 35 to 55 in good health. The source material was blood.

The CDR3 sequence: CASSWDRDGGYTF. The CDR3 nucleotides read TGTGCCAGCAGCTGGGACAGGGACGGCGGCTACACCTTC. The gene calls are TRBV7-8 and TRBJ1-2; 9 bases match TRBD1. This CDR3 is built from 13 residues. CDR1 and CDR2 from the germline V gene are SGHVS and FQNEAQ. V lost 4 bases and J lost 8; bases outside the gene matches: 5.